This T cell receptor beta chain was profiled in a study of identical twins (dated by TCRdb to about 2016). Regarding the research as a whole: TCR alpha and beta repertoires from monozygotic twins, unrelated adults of various ages and cord blood were deep-sequenced to test whether fetal clonotypes persist. To rule out contamination, replicate twin experiments were performed at different times with different library preparation protocols.

Reading from cysteine to phenylalanine, the CDR3 counts 13 amino acids. Left in the record is the CDR3 DNA by itself, 39 bases read in frame from the first base. Via the germline V gene, CDR1 is SGHRS and CDR2 YFSETQ. The junction shows trimming of 0 bases on V and 11 bases on J, plus 14 bases between the germline ends. General findings and caveats noted by the study authors: In monozygotic twins, out-of-frame TCR alpha sharing was systematically underestimated by recombination models, although the models agreed with sharing between unrelated individuals. Compared with coincidental sharing between unrelated individuals, out-of-frame TCR alpha sequences shared between twins had an excess of sequences with low generation probability. Invariant T cells such as MAIT and iNKT could partly confound zero-insertion analyses, though diverse VJ usage argued against this for most clonotypes. A weaker excess of twin sharing was found in beta out-of-frame sequences because the signal-to-noise ratio was lowered by fewer shared sequences. Because the same donors could not be followed over many years, the conclusions depended on cross-sectional statistical analysis. Abundant cord blood beta clonotypes carried fewer insertions; young adult naive repertoires showed a weaker similar trend, while memory repertoires showed none.

There are a few counts of this clonotype. Its antigen remains unidentified. Per-nucleotide qualities are absent, and no much larger clonotype sits a single base away. Every donor in the study was a healthy Caucasian. Three pairs of female monozygotic twins, all aged roughly 18 to 29 years, made up the twin cohort. CD4+ and CD8+ T cell populations were isolated with positive isolation kits from Invitrogen. Library preparation was by 5' RACE. TCRdb lists the instrument as Illumina HiSeq 2000. A universal primer binding site was added through template switching, and the final cDNA carried a unique molecular identifier so that TCR cDNA molecules could be counted accurately. Specific primers in the conserved constant-segment region were used to synthesize first-strand cDNA for TCR alpha and beta chains. Each cDNA library was double barcoded, with a SMART-Mk sample barcode plus Illumina barcodes, to control for contamination. TruSeq adapter sequences and Illumina sample barcodes were added in two successive PCR steps. The Illumina HiSeq platform was used with custom primers to sequence TCR alpha and beta cDNA libraries. Concerning the study's data processing: Unique molecular identifiers were extracted from raw reads with MiGEC, and CDR3 positions were determined with MiXCR. For each individual, recombination models were inferred using an EM algorithm with the repgenHMM and IGoR tools. Shared clonotype analysis was performed with the tcR package in R, normalizing sharing by the product of cloneset sizes. Out-of-frame nonproductive sequences were analyzed to study raw recombination free of thymic and clonal selection effects. TCRdb trimmed public reads at Q25 via fastp, called clones via MiXCR and kept in-frame beta chains. Rows are unified per CDR3 protein, each entry keeping the most common DNA and genes. The V and J calls come from TCRdb's annotation, not from the publication. This sample has roughly 480,000 distinct CDR3 sequences in its table, and roughly a quarter of those were observed once. 2.5% to 3.5% of the sample goes to the ten largest clones.

The same sample was also studied in work on T cells expressing NK-cell markers. In that second paper, the authors write: TCR beta-chain repertoires were profiled in sorted CD3+CD56+NKG2C+, CD3+CD56+NKG2C- and CD3+CD56-NKG2C+ T-cell subsets from fewer than 10 donors. Among the eight sequenced donors, seven were HCMV-seropositive and one was HCMV-seronegative. In several experiments an anti-gammadeltaTCR antibody was added to restrict sorting to alphabetaTCR-expressing T cells. For several donors, the dominant CD3+CD56+NKG2C+ clonotypes were among the top 10 CD8+ clonotypes and accounted for roughly 1.0-7.5% of CD8+ T cells. Those dominant clonotypes were again the most abundant among CD3+CD56-NKG2C+ cells in a handful of donors, at about 28.3-60.1%. Whether the expanded NKG2C-expressing T cell clones were specific for HCMV antigens remained unclear. The study sequenced eight donors, all healthy volunteers chosen at random: three men and five women. HCMV-specific IgG was detected in serum with a commercial ELISA kit to determine HCMV serostatus. MIGEC handled demultiplexing of the reads and grouping by UMI, while MiTCR was used to assemble and quantify clonotypes. To exclude erroneous sequences, only TCR cDNA sequences supported by at least two reads were retained. The tcR package was used for downstream repertoire analysis, with clonotypes matched between fractions based on CDR3 nucleotide sequence plus V segment. VDJmatch was used to annotate antigen specificity against VDJdb, with one amino acid substitution in CDR3 allowed.

This TCR came from a woman younger than 30 in good health. Material: CD4+ T cells sorted from blood. Recombination linked TRBV5-1 to TRBJ1-1, and the D gene may be TRBD1, 6 bases matching. The sequenced DNA: TGCGCCAGCAGCTTGGAACAGGGACGCGTGGCTTTCTTT. Translated, this gives CASSLEQGRVAFF.